Presented here are 30 T cell receptor beta chains from one specimen sequenced in a study of blood T cell repertoires in COVID-19. Libraries were prepared by immunoSEQ multiplex PCR; TCRdb keeps only in-frame clonotypes and omits some of them. The table shows approximately 200,000 clones, with about 90% occurring only once. The sequencing input was peripheral blood. These receptors were taken from a man aged 18 to 29 with active or convalescent COVID-19.

The CDR3 sequence: CASRDRATYNEQFF. As DNA, the CDR3 is TGTGCCAGCAGGGACAGGGCTACCTACAATGAGCAGTTCTTC. The chain has TRBV2 and TRBJ2-1; 8 nucleotides align to TRBD1. The V gene's germline CDR1 is SNHLY and CDR2 FYNNEI. CDR3 size: 14 residues. V dropped 6 bases and J dropped 2; count of bases not matched to a gene: 3.

This clone appeared a single time. The V gene is TRBV14, the J gene TRBJ2-1; 7 bases are shared with TRBD2. Per the germline V gene, CDR1 is SGHDN and CDR2 is FVKESK. The junction had 25 bases not matched to a gene; V was cut back by 2 bases and J by 6 bases. The CDR3 sequence is 21 residues long. Written as DNA, the CDR3 is TGTGCCAGCAGCCAACAAGCCCTGCAGAATCTCAGTGGCGGGGAGGGCAATGAGCAGTTCTTC. The encoded protein is CASSQQALQNLSGGEGNEQFF.

The gene calls are TRBV19 and TRBJ1-5; D gene unclear. CDR1 LNHDA and CDR2 SQIVND come from the germline V gene (reference sequence). CDR3 length equals 16 residues. Deletions cut 5 bases from V and 0 bases from J, with 14 bases between. CDR3 DNA sequence: TGTGCCAGTAGTTCCAGAGGGTGGTATAGCAATCAGCCCCAGCATTTT. Translated: CASSSRGWYSNQPQHF.

The rearrangement joins TRBV10-3 to TRBJ1-6, with 9 bases aligning to TRBD1. The V and J ends lost 6 bases and 5 bases, in that order; junction bases with no gene match: 5. The CDR3 extends over 15 amino acids. CDR1 and CDR2 (germline): ENHRY, SYGVKD. The CDR3 here is CAISLDRGNNSPLHF. The CDR3 region has the DNA TGTGCCATCAGCCTGGACAGGGGAAATAATTCACCCCTCCACTTT.

This clone was detected once. V and J are TRBV14 and TRBJ2-7, with 11 bases identical to TRBD2. V shed 4 bases, J shed 3 bases, and the junction held 5 bases outside the gene matches. Germline V gives CDR1 SGHDN, CDR2 FVKESK. This CDR3 contains 15 residues. This CDR3 is CASSPTTSGNYEQYF. The CDR3 bases are TGTGCCAGCAGCCCTACGACTAGCGGGAACTACGAGCAGTACTTC.

The genes are TRBV5-1 and TRBJ1-2, with unresolved D. The CDR3 length is 13 residues. Trimming pared 1 base from V and 8 bases from J, leaving 12 bases between. CDR1 and CDR2 from the germline V gene are SGHRS and YFSETQ. CDR3 nucleotide sequence: TGCGCCAGCAGCTTGCCCTCGGAGGGCGGCTACACCTTC. Protein: CASSLPSEGGYTF.

The CDR3 region is CASSFDRSNYGYTF. CDR3 nucleotide sequence: TGTGCCAGCAGCTTCGACAGGTCGAACTATGGCTACACCTTC. The chain carries TRBV7-8 and TRBJ1-2; maybe TRBD1 (6 bases). Looked up from germline, CDR1 is SGHVS and CDR2 is FQNEAQ. The CDR3 is made up of 14 amino acids. With 3 bases removed from V and 2 bases from J, the gap between germline ends came to 10 bases.

The chain joins TRBV3-1 (or the pseudogene TRBV3-2) to TRBJ2-1, with TRBD2 matching 12 bases. The CDR3 totals 19 residues. V was pared by 3 bases and J by 3 bases, with 12 bases of the junction left unmatched. Germline CDR1 is LGHDT and CDR2 is YNNKEL (reference sequence). CDR3 bases: TGTGCCAGCAGCCAGAGTCGACTAGCGGGAGTGAAGGTCTACAATGAGCAGTTCTTC. It codes for CASSQSRLAGVKVYNEQFF.

CDR3 sequence (DNA): TGTGCCAGCAGTACTGGACTAGCGGGGCTCGAGCAGTACTTC. This translates into CASSTGLAGLEQYF. V and J are TRBV6-6 and TRBJ2-7; 12 positions agree with TRBD2. Trimming cost V 5 bases and J 6 bases; bases outside gene matches: 5. The CDR3 consists of 14 residues. The germline gives CDR1 MNHNY, CDR2 SVGAGI (reference sequence).

The chain couples TRBV4-1 to TRBJ2-1; TRBD2 matches at 9 bases. Germline trimming cut 0 bases from V and 6 bases from J; bases unmatched to any gene: 6. The length of the CDR3 is 16 residues. Germline CDR1 is MGHRA and CDR2 is YSYEKL. CDR3 sequence reads: CASSQDPGLAGNEQFF. The CDR3 region has the DNA TGCGCCAGCAGCCAAGATCCGGGACTAGCAGGCAATGAGCAGTTCTTC.

V usage is TRBV5-4 and J usage is TRBJ1-5; D call uncertain. From germline, CDR1 is SGHNT and CDR2 YYREEE (reference sequence). The CDR3 is 13 residues long. Between the trimmed V and J ends, which lost 4 bases and 7 bases, there was a span of 12 bases. Here the CDR3 DNA reads TGTGCCAGCAGCACTGCGCCAGGCCAGCCCCAGCATTTT. Its protein product is CASSTAPGQPQHF.

This chain links TRBV18 with TRBJ1-5; perhaps TRBD1 as D (5 bases). Per the germline V gene, CDR1 is KGHSH and CDR2 is LQKENI. The CDR3 is 17 residues long. Trimming cost V 2 bases and J 3 bases, with 17 bases left between them. For the CDR3, the DNA is TGTGCCAGCTCACCATCCGTCGGGGGTGTCGACAATCAGCCCCAGCATTTT. Protein: CASSPSVGGVDNQPQHF.

The rearrangement links TRBV5-1 to TRBJ2-1, with 10 bases identical to TRBD2. The germline gives CDR1 SGHRS, CDR2 YFSETQ. The CDR3 covers 17 residues. V gave up 0 bases and J gave up 4 bases; unmatched junction bases: 7. The CDR3 loop is CASSLGELAGVYNEQFF. CDR3 DNA: TGCGCCAGCAGCTTGGGGGAGCTAGCGGGAGTTTACAATGAGCAGTTCTTC.

This chain uses TRBV29-1 with TRBJ2-7; D is unresolved. The CDR3 totals 13 residues. The ends were cut back, 4 bases at V and 1 base at J, with 11 bases in the middle. The germline V gene has CDR1 SQVTM and CDR2 ANQGSEA. CDR3 coding DNA: TGCAGCGTTGGTATTGCGGTGTCCTACGAGCAGTACTTC. Its protein is CSVGIAVSYEQYF.

V and J are TRBV11-2 and TRBJ2-7, with a possible D match to TRBD2 (6 bases). CDR1 is SGHAT, CDR2 FQNNGV, per germline. V dropped 7 bases and J dropped 1 base, with 11 bases sitting between them. The CDR3 runs 13 residues. The DNA of the CDR3 is TGTGCCAGCAACTCAGGAGGGTCCTACGAGCAGTACTTC. This codes for CASNSGGSYEQYF.

The chain carries TRBV11-2 and TRBJ1-3; TRBD1 is a possible D gene (6 bases). The CDR3 is 15 residues long. V shed 5 bases and J shed 0 bases, with 11 bases lying between them. Germline CDR1 reads SGHAT; CDR2 reads FQNNGV. This chain's CDR3 is CASSMDRLSGNTIYF. Here the CDR3 DNA reads TGTGCCAGCAGCATGGACAGACTCTCTGGAAACACCATATATTTT.

The chain carries TRBV15 and TRBJ2-1, with 9 bases aligning to TRBD2. Germline CDR1 is LNHNV and CDR2 is YYDKDF (reference sequence). Germline trimming cut 5 bases from V and 0 bases from J; bases unmatched to any gene: 11. This CDR3 comprises 18 residues. In DNA form, the CDR3 reads TGTGCCACCAGCGATGGTAGCGGGAGTGTAAGCTCCTACAATGAGCAGTTCTTC. This translates into CATSDGSGSVSSYNEQFF.

This clone was counted ten times or more. The genes are TRBV10-2 and TRBJ2-7; perhaps TRBD2 as D (5 bases). The CDR3 totals 12 residues. Deletions cut 3 bases from V and 5 bases from J, with 8 bases between. Germline CDR1 WSHSY, CDR2 SAAADI. CDR3 region: CASSEGGNEQYF. The CDR3 DNA is TGCGCCAGCAGTGAAGGAGGAAACGAGCAGTACTTC.

The chain joins TRBV12-3 or TRBV12-4 to TRBJ1-1; D is possibly TRBD1 (6 bases). CDR3 length: 13 residues. V lost 2 bases, J lost 6 bases, and 10 bases lay in between. This CDR3 reads CASSLTGRAEAFF. Here the CDR3 DNA reads TGTGCCAGCAGTTTAACAGGGCGGGCTGAAGCTTTCTTT.

This clone was found a few times. J is TRBJ1-2 and V is TRBV9; a weak D match, TRBD1 (6 bases). The CDR3 runs to 15 residues. Trimming left V 0 bases short and J 4 bases short, with 13 bases between. Germline V gene data show CDR1 as SGDLS and CDR2 as YYNGEE. CDR3 residues: CASSVDRTDPYGYTF. The CDR3 DNA reads TGTGCCAGCAGCGTAGATCGGACAGATCCCTATGGCTACACCTTC.

CDR3 residues: CAISLRTGSNEQFF. In nucleotides, the CDR3 is TGTGCCATCAGTCTACGGACAGGCTCTAATGAGCAGTTCTTC. The V and J genes are TRBV10-3 and TRBJ2-1, with 7 bases aligning to TRBD1. This CDR3 comprises 14 residues. The germline gives CDR1 ENHRY, CDR2 SYGVKD. V gave up 5 bases and J gave up 7 bases; unmatched junction bases: 8.

This clone was picked up one time. In DNA, the CDR3 is TGTGCCAGTGAGGCCTCCCTTTTTCCACAAGAGCAGTTCTTC. Its protein is CASEASLFPQEQFF. This sequence joins TRBV19 and TRBJ2-1; D gene uncertain. CDR1 LNHDA and CDR2 SQIVND come from the germline V gene (reference sequence). The CDR3 length is 14 residues. Trimming pared 8 bases from V and 10 bases from J, leaving 21 bases between.

The chain employs TRBV28 and TRBJ1-1, with 7 bases fitting TRBD1. The CDR3 is 15 amino acids. After removal of 6 bases from V and 5 bases from J, the junction contained 12 bases not matched to a gene. Germline values: CDR1 MDHEN, CDR2 SYDVKM. The CDR3: CASSQIIQGFTEAFF. The CDR3 DNA is TGTGCCAGCAGCCAAATCATACAGGGGTTTACTGAAGCTTTCTTT.

This chain connects TRBV5-1 to TRBJ2-7; 7 positions match TRBD1. The J segment lost 3 bases and the V segment lost 0 bases, leaving 12 bases of the junction unmatched. This CDR3 is built from 17 residues. CDR1 SGHRS and CDR2 YFSETQ come from the germline V gene. CDR3 nucleotides: TGCGCCAGCAGCTTGGGAAGATACAGGGGTCAAAGCTACGAGCAGTACTTC. It is translated as CASSLGRYRGQSYEQYF.

V and J are TRBV28 and TRBJ2-1, with 9 nucleotides matching TRBD1. V was pared by 6 bases and J by 8 bases, with 11 bases of the junction left unmatched. The germline gives CDR1 MDHEN, CDR2 SYDVKM. This CDR3 is 15 amino acids long. CDR3 residues: CASREPGQGKDEQFF. CDR3 bases: TGTGCCAGCAGGGAGCCGGGACAGGGTAAGGATGAGCAGTTCTTC. The full variable domain, its missing parts supplied by reference TRBV28 and TRBJ2-1, is DVKVTQSSRYLVKRTGEKVFLECVQDMDHENMFWYRQDPGLGLRLIYFSYDVKMKEKGDIPEGYSVSREKKERFSLILESASTNQTSMYLCASREPGQGKDEQFFGPGTRLTVL.

The genes are TRBV5-1 and TRBJ2-3; TRBD2 matches at 12 bases. The CDR3 extends over 14 amino acids. V lost 4 bases and J lost 5; bases outside the gene matches: 2. Germline V gene sequence: CDR1 SGHRS, CDR2 YFSETQ. The CDR3 region is CASSAGLAGDTQYF. The CDR3 nucleotides are TGCGCCAGCAGCGCGGGACTAGCGGGAGATACGCAGTATTTT. Full variable domain (outside the CDR3, taken from reference TRBV5-1 and TRBJ2-3): KAGVTQTPRYLIKTRGQQVTLSCSPISGHRSVSWYQQTPGQGLQFLFEYFSETQRNKGNFPGRFSGRQFSNSRSEMNVSTLELGDSALYLCASSAGLAGDTQYFGPGTRLTVL.

The rearrangement uses TRBV15 and TRBJ2-7; 8 bases fit TRBD1. From germline, CDR1 is LNHNV and CDR2 YYDKDF (reference sequence). The V gene end was trimmed by 2 bases and the J gene end by 3 bases; junction bases not matched to a gene: 3. The CDR3 covers 14 residues. The CDR3 sequence: CATSRQGAVYEQYF. Written as DNA, the CDR3 is TGTGCCACCAGCAGACAGGGGGCGGTCTACGAGCAGTACTTC.

On this clone itself: This sample also contains other DNA sequences that code for the same CDR3. The chain couples TRBV5-5 to TRBJ1-2, with 11 bases aligning to TRBD1. CDR3 length equals 15 residues. The germline gives CDR1 SGHKS, CDR2 YYEKEE (reference sequence). Trimming cost V 3 bases and J 2 bases; bases outside gene matches: 3. CDR3 region: CASSYGQGANYGYTF. CDR3 DNA sequence: TGTGCCAGCAGCTATGGACAGGGGGCGAACTATGGCTACACCTTC.

V usage is TRBV27 and J usage is TRBJ2-2, with D possibly being TRBD1 (5 bases). The CDR3 totals 13 residues. Trimming cost V 7 bases and J 6 bases, with 12 bases left between them. Germline CDR1 is MNHEY and CDR2 is SMNVEV (reference sequence). CDR3 bases: TGTGCCAGCACCTCAGGGTGGGCCGGGGAGCTGTTTTTT. This translates into CASTSGWAGELFF.

V usage is TRBV28 and J usage is TRBJ1-1; 7 positions match TRBD1. Per germline, CDR1 MDHEN and CDR2 SYDVKM. The length of the CDR3 is 12 residues. J was trimmed by 8 bases and V by 8 bases; bases with no gene match: 8. CDR3 sequence (DNA): TGTGCCAGCCGGGAGGGGGCCACAGAAGCTTTCTTT. Its translation: CASREGATEAFF. Looking up the rest from reference TRBV28 and TRBJ1-1 gives the full variable domain: DVKVTQSSRYLVKRTGEKVFLECVQDMDHENMFWYRQDPGLGLRLIYFSYDVKMKEKGDIPEGYSVSREKKERFSLILESASTNQTSMYLCASREGATEAFFGQGTRLTVV.